This section outlines one TCR beta chain sequence together with its context. The data were obtained in a study of blood T cell repertoires in COVID-19. On the study more broadly: T cells, B-cell-depleted T cells, or PBMCs supplied cDNA or gDNA.

This table comes from immunoSEQ multiplex PCR, and its TCRdb copy is limited to in-frame clones, with some not included. Here the sample spans 150,000 or so clones, about nine tenths being singletons. Sequenced sample: peripheral blood. The clonotype was recovered from a man over 45 with acute or convalescent COVID-19.

DNA for the CDR3: TGCAGTGCTAGTGAGGGGGGTATCACTGAAGCTTTCTTT. Residues: CSASEGGITEAFF. The chain combines TRBV20-1 with TRBJ1-1, with D tentatively TRBD1 (6 bases). CDR3 length equals 13 residues. Between the trimmed V and J ends, which lost 3 bases and 4 bases, there was a span of 12 bases. CDR1 and CDR2 from the germline V gene are DFQATT and SNEGSKA (reference sequence).